This TCR beta chain came from a study of vaccination and CD4 T cells after COVID-19. As for the study in general: Sampling after COVID took place at a median of around 110 days (range 35 to 161) following diagnosis. Each control was exposed to a CEFX pool, an HIV-1 Nef pool, or no peptide at all.

Deletions cut 8 bases from V and 1 base from J, with 12 bases between. The CDR3 is 14 residues long. As for treatment: 10-day PBMC culture with coronavirus spike peptide pools or control peptides (ViraFEST assay). Expanded clonotypes were found by TCR sequencing after peptide-pool stimulation (ViraFEST). Days 3 and 7 were when half the medium was replaced with fresh IL-2 medium. With the Oncomine TCR Beta short-read assay, DNA from cultured CD4+ T cells was sequenced. MiXCR was run by TCRdb on the PCR reads, yielding one entry per CDR3 protein. The sample yields around 19,000 distinct CDR3 sequences, roughly two fifths seen once. As for this clonotype: Its antigen is not known.

This chain joins TRBV12-3 or TRBV12-4 and TRBJ1-5; D may be TRBD1 (5 bases). Sample: CD4+ T cells from blood, cultured in vitro. The sequence derives from a human donor who had recovered from COVID-19. CDR3 in amino acids: CASAPGPSNQPQHF. CDR3 coding DNA: TGTGCCAGCGCCCCGGGACCGAGCAATCAGCCCCAGCATTTT.